This T cell receptor beta chain was captured by sequencing in a study of T-cell memory formation after mild COVID-19. MiXCR, applied by TCRdb to the 5' RACE reads, yields one record per CDR3 protein. The profile shows some 300,000 distinct CDR3 sequences, 20% to 25% of them singletons. Germline lookup yields CDR1 MNHEY and CDR2 SMNVEV (reference sequence). The CDR3 totals 12 residues. V lost 6 bases, J lost 8 bases, and 11 bases lay in between. This clonotype was recorded a few times. What it binds is unknown. General study points: The CD4+ clones that contracted clustered mainly within CM and EM, and the CD8+ clones concentrated in EMRA. In pre-infection memory, a portion of responding clones appeared, which suggested that cross-reactive memory joined.

The clonotype originates from a man aged 18 to 35 who had mild COVID-19 (a few samples of this study predate the infection). Cell type and time point are not known. The gene calls are TRBV27 and TRBJ2-4; D could derive from TRBD1 or TRBD2 (5 bases each). The sample comprised PBMCs or a T cell subset sorted from them (not recorded which). The CDR3 loop is CASRGVADIQYF. The CDR3 bases are TGTGCCAGCAGGGGGGTCGCTGACATTCAGTACTTC.